Listed below are T cell receptor beta chains from one sample, sequenced in a study of blood T cell repertoires in COVID-19. TCRdb's table, derived via immunoSEQ multiplex PCR, lists solely in-frame clones and lacks some. The repertoire holds around 260,000 clones, with approximately 86% as singletons. The sequencing sample was made of peripheral blood. These receptors were collected from a human donor with COVID-19, enrolled during active disease. The donor label of this sample is uncertain. The CDR3 runs from the conserved cysteine through the conserved F or W. The D gene is left open where the match is weak. Part of the rows lack a size; the others show once, few, many or a class for expanded clones.

>.|.|TRBJ1-4|TRBV4-1
CASCGGGVEKLFF
TGCGCCAGCTGTGGCGGGGGAGTGGAAAAACTGTTTTTT
>.|once|TRBJ1-1|TRBV19
CASSIGRDTEAFF
TGTGCCAGTAGTATCGGGAGAGACACTGAAGCTTTCTTT
>TRBD1|.|TRBJ2-3|TRBV7-2
CASSLARDRGIDTQYF
TGTGCCAGCAGCTTAGCGAGGGACAGGGGTATTGATACGCAGTATTTT
>TRBD2|.|TRBJ2-5|TRBV4-1
CASSPHGGGLGETQYF
TGCGCCAGCAGCCCCCACGGCGGGGGACTAGGGGAGACCCAGTACTTC
>TRBD2|.|TRBJ2-1|TRBV6-2/TRBV6-3
CASGPGLAGSYNEQFF
TGTGCCAGCGGCCCTGGGCTAGCGGGTTCCTACAATGAGCAGTTCTTC
>.|.|TRBJ1-4|TRBV4-2
CASSQDPPGANEKLFF
TGTGCCAGCAGCCAAGATCCACCCGGAGCTAATGAAAAACTGTTTTTT
>TRBD2|few|TRBJ2-1|TRBV9
CASSVRTSGTNEQFF
TGTGCCAGCAGCGTTCGGACTAGCGGAACTAATGAGCAGTTCTTC
>.|.|TRBJ1-1|TRBV10-3
CAISEGGFTEAFF
TGTGCCATCAGTGAAGGGGGATTCACTGAAGCTTTCTTT
>.|.|TRBJ2-7|TRBV19
CASSIDRGAEQYF
TGTGCCAGTAGTATAGACAGGGGGGCCGAGCAGTACTTC
>.|once|TRBJ2-7|TRBV19
CATRLTGETYEQYF
TGTGCCACTCGCCTCACAGGAGAAACCTACGAGCAGTACTTC
>TRBD1|.|TRBJ1-1|TRBV6-6
CASSYYPGTGTEAFF
TGTGCCAGCAGTTACTATCCCGGGACAGGGACTGAAGCTTTCTTT
>.|once|TRBJ2-7|TRBV15
CATSRRGLDYEQYF
TGTGCCACCAGCAGGCGCGGACTTGACTACGAGCAGTACTTC
>.|.|TRBJ1-6|TRBV9
CASSVLPEDNSPLHF
TGTGCCAGCAGCGTTCTACCGGAGGATAATTCACCCCTCCACTTT
>TRBD2|.|TRBJ2-2|TRBV27
CASSSTSGSFLGELFF
TGTGCCAGCAGTTCGACTAGCGGGAGTTTTCTCGGGGAGCTGTTTTTT
>.|.|TRBJ2-7|TRBV30
CAWSLGVVPYEQYF
TGTGCCTGGAGTCTAGGGGTCGTACCCTACGAGCAGTACTTC
>.|.|TRBJ1-3|TRBV18
CASSSLQTAGNTIYF
TGTGCCAGCTCATCGTTACAGACAGCTGGAAACACCATATATTTT
>TRBD2|.|TRBJ2-3|TRBV6-4
CASSDGGRGTDTQYF
TGTGCCAGCAGTGACGGCGGGAGGGGAACAGATACGCAGTATTTT
>.|.|TRBJ1-2|TRBV5-4
CASSWGGPQTGQYGYTF
TGTGCCAGCAGCTGGGGGGGACCGCAAACAGGGCAGTATGGCTACACCTTC